The entry that follows covers one T cell receptor (beta chain) sequence. The antigen remains undetermined. The CDR3 is 13 residues long. The V gene's germline CDR1 is SGHNT and CDR2 YYREEE (reference sequence). V lost 3 bases to trimming and J lost 6 bases; unmatched junction nucleotides: 4. This specimen belongs to a study of shared clonotypes between healthy human individuals. The protocol was immunoSEQ multiplex PCR, while the TCRdb copy is restricted to in-frame clones and leaves out a portion. Of over 1.4 million clones listed, roughly 96% are singletons. General observations from the study: The sharing of 4% to 5.5% of naive CD4 clonotypes was seen across a handful of donors. What limited the represented genetic and exposure-history diversity was the small number of donors. When compared with the clonotypes that were shared by all four sorted-subset donors, the non-shared clonotypes turned out to have lower generation probabilities.

The material sequenced was naive CD4+ T cells sorted from blood. Subset here: CD45RA+ positively selected. This receptor was taken from a man in his thirties or forties in good health. The gene calls are TRBV5-4 and TRBJ2-7, with TRBD2 matching 9 bases. The CDR3 DNA reads as TGTGCCAGCAGCTATAGCGGGAGAAGCGAGCAGTACTTC. Residues: CASSYSGRSEQYF.